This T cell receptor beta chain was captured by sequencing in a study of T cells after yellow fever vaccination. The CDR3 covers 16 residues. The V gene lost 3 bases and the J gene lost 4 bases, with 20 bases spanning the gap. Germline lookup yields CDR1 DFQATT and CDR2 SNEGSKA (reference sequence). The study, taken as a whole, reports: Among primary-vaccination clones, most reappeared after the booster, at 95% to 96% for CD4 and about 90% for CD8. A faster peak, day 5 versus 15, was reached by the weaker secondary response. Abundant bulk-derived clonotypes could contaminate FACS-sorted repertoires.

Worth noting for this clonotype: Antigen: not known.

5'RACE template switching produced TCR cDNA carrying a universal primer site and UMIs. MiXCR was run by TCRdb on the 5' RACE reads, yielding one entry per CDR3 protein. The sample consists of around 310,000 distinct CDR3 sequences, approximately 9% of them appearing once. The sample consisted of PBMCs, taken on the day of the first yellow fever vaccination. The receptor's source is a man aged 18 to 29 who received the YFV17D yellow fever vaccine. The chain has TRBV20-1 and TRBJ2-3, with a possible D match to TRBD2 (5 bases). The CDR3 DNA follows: TGCAGTGCTAGCGGTGACTACGCGGTTCGGGCAGATACGCAGTATTTT. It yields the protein CSASGDYAVRADTQYF.